The present T cell receptor (beta chain) was sequenced within a study of T cells in Graves' hyperthyroidism and ophthalmopathy. About the research overall: Once the initial diagnosis was made, peripheral blood was obtained before any treatment. Findings and limits, study-wide: Progression to ophthalmopathy was predicted a median of about six months early.

V shed 2 bases and J shed 0 bases, with 10 bases lying between them. There are 15 residues in the CDR3. This clonotype was observed many times. Its antigen is undetermined. RNA transcripts provided the source from which TCR beta CDR3 regions were amplified. The TCR CDR3 was amplified in a first-round RT-PCR using the HTBI primer set. TCRdb fed the multiplex PCR reads into MiXCR, producing one record per CDR3 protein. The table has hundreds of thousands of distinct CDR3 sequences, just under 20% seen once. Thyroid ultrasound and orbital computed tomography, with clinical symptoms and serum thyroxine and TRAb, informed diagnoses. PBMCs stemmed from around 9.3 ml fresh peripheral blood.

Sequencing was performed on blood. The receptor's source is a man in his forties with Graves' ophthalmopathy. The genes are TRBV12-3 or TRBV12-4 and TRBJ1-1; D is unclear. The DNA of the CDR3 is TGTGCCAGCAGTTTAAGGGAGAAGGTGAACACTGAAGCTTTCTTT. Amino acids: CASSLREKVNTEAFF.